This T cell receptor (beta chain) appears in the sequencing data of a study of long-term antiretroviral therapy in people with HIV. Study context: A decade or so separates the oldest specimens from the later 2015 immediate-ART recommendation.

Samples were assayed with immunoSEQ v3.0 at survey level. Sequencing used immunoSEQ multiplex PCR; TCRdb keeps in-frame clones, though not all of them. The sample shows about 21,000 clones, over 70% of them seen only once. This CDR3 has 12 residues. Germline values: CDR1 SGHNT, CDR2 YYREEE (reference sequence). Trimming removed 7 bases from V and 4 bases from J; junction bases left unmatched: 3. This sequence joins TRBV5-4 and TRBJ1-1; TRBD1 matches 8 bases. Here the sequenced sample was unsorted PBMCs, taken 0.5 years before starting antiretroviral therapy. The receptor was derived from a man between 18 and 29 years old with HIV. The CDR3: CASAQGATEAFF. CDR3 in DNA: TGTGCCAGCGCCCAGGGGGCCACTGAAGCTTTCTTT.